Described below is a single T cell receptor (beta chain) sequence and its context. No antigen is known for it. This sample is drawn from a study of cytomegalovirus exposure and HLA in healthy donors. As for the study in general: In a later analysis, the roughly 110 validation repertoires were reported to have used the same platform as the approximately 670 first-cohort repertoires. Study conclusions and caveats: Many donors carried some public TCRs, although rarity characterized most TCR sequences.

Clones were read by immunoSEQ multiplex PCR, and TCRdb kept only the in-frame ones, dropping some. This sample carries about 110,000 clones, about 85% of them seen once, and the ten largest clones take about 3%. This CDR3 has 14 amino acids. Trimming took off 1 base at V and 4 bases at J, with 11 bases between the two ends. The germline gives CDR1 LNHDA, CDR2 SQIVND (reference sequence). Among the 100 to 150 subjects of the validation cohort, separate from the roughly 700-subject first cohort, were the donors. The source material was PBMCs. This clonotype was sampled from a woman in her late teens or twenties in good health and CMV-seronegative. The V call is TRBV19, the J call TRBJ2-7, with D possibly being TRBD1 (6 bases). The CDR3 sequence is CASSIGAGVYEQYF. CDR3 bases: TGTGCCAGTAGTATAGGTGCAGGGGTATACGAGCAGTACTTC.